This TCR beta chain was retrieved from a study of blood T cell repertoires in COVID-19. Sequencing used immunoSEQ multiplex PCR; TCRdb keeps in-frame clones, though not all of them. The sample lists approximately 300,000 clones, 70% to 90% occurring once. The germline CDR1 and CDR2 sequences are SGHVS and FQNEAQ. The CDR3 loop spans 17 amino acids. J lost 7 bases, V lost 0 bases, and 13 bases had no gene match. The TCR comes from a woman in her late teens or twenties who had recovered from COVID-19. The sequenced sample consisted of PBMCs or T cells enriched from blood (not recorded which). The chain joins TRBV7-8 to TRBJ2-7, with 9 bases that match TRBD2. The CDR3 loop reads CASSLAIHLAGIREQYF. DNA for the CDR3: TGTGCCAGCAGCTTAGCGATTCATCTAGCGGGAATTCGGGAGCAGTACTTC.